Each of the 9 T cell receptor beta chains below was sequenced from the same sample in a study of shared clonotypes between healthy human individuals. This table comes from immunoSEQ multiplex PCR, and its TCRdb copy is limited to in-frame clones, with some not included. The repertoire holds 2 million to 2.5 million clones, with roughly 95% as singletons. The sequencing sample was made of naive CD4+ T cells sorted from blood. As to subset: CD45RA+ positively selected. Every receptor here comes from a man aged 18 to 30 in good health.

This chain joins TRBV7-6 and TRBJ2-1, with 7 bases matching TRBD1. CDR1 SGHVS and CDR2 FNYEAQ come from the germline V gene. This CDR3 contains 17 residues. Trimming removed 2 bases from V and 6 bases from J; junction bases left unmatched: 13. The CDR3 DNA sequence: TGTGCCAGCAGCTTAATTACAGGGAGCCCAGGGGGCAATGAGCAGTTCTTC. Translating gives CASSLITGSPGGNEQFF. Supplemented by reference TRBV7-6 and TRBJ2-1, the full variable domain reads GAGVSQSPRYKVTKRGQDVALRCDPISGHVSLYWYRQALGQGPEFLTYFNYEAQQDKSGLPNDRFSAERPEGSISTLTIQRTEQRDSAMYRCASSLITGSPGGNEQFFGPGTRLTVL.

The count of this clone is one. Other DNA sequences in this sample translate to the same CDR3. The V call is TRBV30, the J call TRBJ1-6, with D unclear. This CDR3 is 12 amino acids long. V gave up 7 bases and J gave up 5 bases, with 9 bases separating them. Per the germline V gene, CDR1 is GTSNPN and CDR2 is SVGIG (reference sequence). The CDR3 here is CASGRDNSPLHF. CDR3 in DNA: TGTGCCTCGGGTAGGGATAATTCACCCCTCCACTTT.

This rearrangement joins TRBV5-1 to TRBJ2-1, with 10 positions matching TRBD1. After removal of 4 bases from V and 4 bases from J, the junction contained 5 bases not matched to a gene. Germline loops: CDR1 SGHRS, CDR2 YFSETQ. This CDR3 region has 15 residues. DNA of the CDR3: TGCGCCAGCAGCGGGACAGGGGATGCGTACAATGAGCAGTTCTTC. This sequence encodes CASSGTGDAYNEQFF. Looking up the rest from reference TRBV5-1 and TRBJ2-1 gives the full variable domain: KAGVTQTPRYLIKTRGQQVTLSCSPISGHRSVSWYQQTPGQGLQFLFEYFSETQRNKGNFPGRFSGRQFSNSRSEMNVSTLELGDSALYLCASSGTGDAYNEQFFGPGTRLTVL.

The chain joins TRBV10-3 to TRBJ2-7; 8 bases align to TRBD2. Germline V CDR1 and CDR2: ENHRY, SYGVKD. This CDR3 has 15 residues. V was pared by 1 base and J by 2 bases, with 4 bases of the junction left unmatched. The CDR3 sequence is CAISEFAGGTYEQYF. As DNA, the CDR3 is TGTGCCATCAGTGAGTTTGCGGGAGGAACCTACGAGCAGTACTTC.

The chain is built from TRBV28 and TRBJ1-5; 9 bases agree with TRBD1. Germline CDR1 and CDR2: MDHEN and SYDVKM. Germline trimming cut 8 bases from V and 4 bases from J; bases unmatched to any gene: 9. The CDR3 has 15 amino acids. The CDR3 spells CASRGDRERNQPQHF. Here the CDR3 DNA reads TGTGCCAGCCGGGGGGACAGGGAAAGGAATCAGCCCCAGCATTTT. Complete variable domain (other parts from reference TRBV28 and TRBJ1-5): DVKVTQSSRYLVKRTGEKVFLECVQDMDHENMFWYRQDPGLGLRLIYFSYDVKMKEKGDIPEGYSVSREKKERFSLILESASTNQTSMYLCASRGDRERNQPQHFGDGTRLSIL.

The CDR3 region has the DNA TGTGCCAGCTCACCACTCGACTCCGTAGAGTACTTC. Residues: CASSPLDSVEYF. The chain employs TRBV18 and TRBJ2-7; D ambiguous. Trimming shortened V by 1 base and J by 11 bases, and 12 bases separated the two germline ends. Germline CDR1 is KGHSH and CDR2 is LQKENI. The CDR3 length is 12 residues.

This rearrangement joins TRBV21-1 to TRBJ2-7. TRBV21-1 is a listed pseudogene. This CDR3 spans 11 amino acids. The CDR3 sequence: CASSTPGPQYF. CDR3 sequence (DNA): TGTGCCAGCAGCACTCCGGGACCTCAATACTTC.

The V call is TRBV10-1, the J call TRBJ2-2; D assignment may be TRBD1 or TRBD2 (5 bases each). Germline values: CDR1 WNHNN, CDR2 SYGVQD (reference sequence). This CDR3 comprises 15 residues. Trimming shortened V by 4 bases and J by 6 bases, and 15 bases separated the two germline ends. CDR3 bases: TGCGCCAGCAGTGGGACTTTTGGGGCCTCCGGGGAGCTGTTTTTT. It specifies CASSGTFGASGELFF.

This chain connects TRBV6-1 to TRBJ1-2; 7 nucleotides agree with TRBD1. The germline gives CDR1 MNHNS, CDR2 SASEGT. V was clipped by 5 bases and J by 4 bases; unmatched bases: 10. The CDR3 loop spans 15 amino acids. CDR3 in DNA: TGTGCCAGCAGTCCTCAGACAGGGATTGTCTATGGCTACACCTTC. It encodes CASSPQTGIVYGYTF.